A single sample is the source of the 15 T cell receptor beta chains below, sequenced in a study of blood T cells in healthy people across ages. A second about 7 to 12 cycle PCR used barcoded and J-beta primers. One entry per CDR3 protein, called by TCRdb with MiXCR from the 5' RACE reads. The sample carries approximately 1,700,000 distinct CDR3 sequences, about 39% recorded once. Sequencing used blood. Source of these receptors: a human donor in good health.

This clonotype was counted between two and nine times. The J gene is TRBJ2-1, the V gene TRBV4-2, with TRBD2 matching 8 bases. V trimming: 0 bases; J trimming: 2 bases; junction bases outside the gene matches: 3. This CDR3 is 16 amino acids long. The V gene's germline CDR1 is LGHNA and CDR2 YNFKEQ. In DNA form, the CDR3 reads TGTGCCAGCAGCCAAGATTTCGGGGGGGCCTACAATGAGCAGTTCTTC. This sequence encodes CASSQDFGGAYNEQFF.

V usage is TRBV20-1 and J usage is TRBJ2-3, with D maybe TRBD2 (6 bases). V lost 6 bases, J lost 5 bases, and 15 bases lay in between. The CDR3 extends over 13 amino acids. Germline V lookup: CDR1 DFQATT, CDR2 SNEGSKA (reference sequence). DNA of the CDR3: TGCAGTGCCTCGCCGGGGGTAGAAGATACGCAGTATTTT. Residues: CSASPGVEDTQYF.

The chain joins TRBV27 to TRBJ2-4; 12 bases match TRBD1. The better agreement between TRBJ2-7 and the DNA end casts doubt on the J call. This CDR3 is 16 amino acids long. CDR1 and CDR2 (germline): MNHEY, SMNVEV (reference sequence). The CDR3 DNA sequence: TGTGCCAGCAGTTTATCGGGGGACAGGGGGCGTCTCGAGCAGTACTTC. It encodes CASSLSGDRGRLEQYF.

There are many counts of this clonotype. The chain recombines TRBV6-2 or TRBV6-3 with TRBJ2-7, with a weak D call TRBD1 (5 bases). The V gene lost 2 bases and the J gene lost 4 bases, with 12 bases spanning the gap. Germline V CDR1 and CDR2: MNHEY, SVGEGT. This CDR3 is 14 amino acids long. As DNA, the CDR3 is TGTGCCAGCAGTTACGATAGGGGTTCATACGAGCAGTACTTC. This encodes CASSYDRGSYEQYF.

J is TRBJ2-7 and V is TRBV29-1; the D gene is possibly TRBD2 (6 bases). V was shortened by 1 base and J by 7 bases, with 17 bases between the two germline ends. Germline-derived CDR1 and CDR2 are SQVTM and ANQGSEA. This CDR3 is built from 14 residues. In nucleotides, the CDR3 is TGCAGCGTTGAAGCTTACGGGGGTGCGGAAGAGCAGTACTTC. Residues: CSVEAYGGAEEQYF.

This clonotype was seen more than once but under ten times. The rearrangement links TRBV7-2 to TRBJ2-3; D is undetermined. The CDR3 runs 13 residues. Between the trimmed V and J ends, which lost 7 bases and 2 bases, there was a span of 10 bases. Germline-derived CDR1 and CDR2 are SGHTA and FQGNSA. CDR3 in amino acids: CASIGDNTDTQYF. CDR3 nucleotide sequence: TGTGCCAGCATAGGTGACAACACAGATACGCAGTATTTT.

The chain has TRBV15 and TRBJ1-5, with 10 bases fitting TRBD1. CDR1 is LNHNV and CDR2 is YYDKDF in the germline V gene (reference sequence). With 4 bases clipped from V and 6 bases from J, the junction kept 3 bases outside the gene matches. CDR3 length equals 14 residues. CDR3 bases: TGTGCCACCAGCACAGACAGGGGGCCTCAGCCCCAGCATTTT. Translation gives CATSTDRGPQPQHF. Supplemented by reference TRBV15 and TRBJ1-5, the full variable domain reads DAMVIQNPRYQVTQFGKPVTLSCSQTLNHNVMYWYQQKSSQAPKLLFHYYDKDFNNEADTPDNFQSRRPNTSFCFLDIRSPGLGDTAMYLCATSTDRGPQPQHFGDGTRLSIL.

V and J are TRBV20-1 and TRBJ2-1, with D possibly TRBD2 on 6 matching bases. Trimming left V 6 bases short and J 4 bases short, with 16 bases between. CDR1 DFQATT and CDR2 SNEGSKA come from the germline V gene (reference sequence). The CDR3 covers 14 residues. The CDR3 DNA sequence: TGCAGTGCCCGGGCGGGGCAGTCATACAATGAGCAGTTCTTC. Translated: CSARAGQSYNEQFF.

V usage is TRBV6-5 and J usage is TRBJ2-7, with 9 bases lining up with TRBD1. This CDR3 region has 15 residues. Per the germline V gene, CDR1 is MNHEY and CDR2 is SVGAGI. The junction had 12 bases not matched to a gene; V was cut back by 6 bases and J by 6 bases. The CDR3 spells CASSRRRDRAVEQYF. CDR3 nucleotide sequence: TGTGCCAGCAGCCGCCGCCGGGACAGGGCCGTCGAGCAGTACTTC.

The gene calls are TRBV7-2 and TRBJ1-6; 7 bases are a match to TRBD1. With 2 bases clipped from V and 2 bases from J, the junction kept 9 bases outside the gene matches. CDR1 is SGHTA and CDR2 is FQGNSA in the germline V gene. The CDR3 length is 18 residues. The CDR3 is CASSLRLRGQPYNSPLHF. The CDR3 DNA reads TGTGCCAGCAGCTTACGGCTCCGGGGACAGCCCTATAATTCACCCCTCCACTTT.

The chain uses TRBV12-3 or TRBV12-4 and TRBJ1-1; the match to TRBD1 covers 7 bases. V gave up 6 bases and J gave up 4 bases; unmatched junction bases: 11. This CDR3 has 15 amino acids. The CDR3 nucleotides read TGTGCCAGCAGGGGCGACAGGGCTGGTGCCACTGAAGCTTTCTTT. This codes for CASRGDRAGATEAFF.

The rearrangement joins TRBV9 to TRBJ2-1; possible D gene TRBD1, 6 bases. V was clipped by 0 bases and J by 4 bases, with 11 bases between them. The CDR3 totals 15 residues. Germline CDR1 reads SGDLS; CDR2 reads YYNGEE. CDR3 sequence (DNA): TGTGCCAGCAGCGTAGGGGGGCAGAGTTACAATGAGCAGTTCTTC. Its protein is CASSVGGQSYNEQFF.

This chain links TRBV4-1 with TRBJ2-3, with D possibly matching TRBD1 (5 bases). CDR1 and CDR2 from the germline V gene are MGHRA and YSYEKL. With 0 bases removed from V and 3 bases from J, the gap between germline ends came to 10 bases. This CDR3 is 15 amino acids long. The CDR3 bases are TGCGCCAGCAGCCAAGATCCCCAGGGAACAGATACGCAGTATTTT. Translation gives CASSQDPQGTDTQYF.

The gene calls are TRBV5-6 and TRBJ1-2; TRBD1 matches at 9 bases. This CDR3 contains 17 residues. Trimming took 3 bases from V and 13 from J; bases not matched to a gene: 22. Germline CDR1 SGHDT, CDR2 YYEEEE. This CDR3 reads CASSSLGYRDREETTTF. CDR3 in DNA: TGTGCCAGCAGCTCATTAGGCTACCGGGACAGGGAAGAAACAACCACCTTC.

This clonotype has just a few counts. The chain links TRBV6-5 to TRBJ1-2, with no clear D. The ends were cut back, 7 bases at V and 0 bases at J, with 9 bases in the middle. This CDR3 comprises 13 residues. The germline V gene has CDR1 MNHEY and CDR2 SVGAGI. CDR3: CASKQAANYGYTF. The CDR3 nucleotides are TGTGCCAGCAAGCAGGCTGCTAACTATGGCTACACCTTC.